This T cell receptor (beta chain) was retrieved from a study of blood T cell repertoires in COVID-19. Whole-study context: Sample material is recorded as cDNA or gDNA derived from T cells, B-cell-depleted T cells, or PBMCs.

Germline assignment: CDR1 SGHKS and CDR2 YYEKEE (reference sequence). J was trimmed by 7 bases and V by 4 bases; bases with no gene match: 7. CDR3 size: 13 residues. Method: immunoSEQ multiplex PCR; TCRdb's copy keeps in-frame clones and lacks some. The sample shows about 190,000 clones, around 84% of them seen only once. The TCR sequence derives from a human donor in a cohort sampled during active COVID-19. The sample consisted of peripheral blood. The rearrangement uses TRBV5-5 and TRBJ1-2; TRBD1 agrees at 7 bases. The chain's CDR3 is CASSQTGFGGYTF. CDR3 sequence (DNA): TGTGCCAGCAGCCAGACAGGGTTTGGTGGCTACACCTTC.